The subject of this entry is one T cell receptor beta chain. This record belongs to a study of blood T cell repertoires in COVID-19. Across the whole study: PBMCs, B-cell-depleted T cells, or T cells provided the cDNA or gDNA that made up the material.

Germline V gene sequence: CDR1 SGHDT, CDR2 YYEEEE. V lost 4 bases to trimming and J lost 10 bases, with 15 bases between them. The CDR3 consists of 14 residues. Using immunoSEQ multiplex PCR, the repertoire was profiled, and TCRdb retains in-frame clones only, with some absent. Of 300,000 to 400,000 clones listed, 89% are singletons. V and J are TRBV5-6 and TRBJ1-6, with D uncertain. This TCR came from a young woman with COVID-19, enrolled during active disease. The sequenced material came from peripheral blood. The CDR3 DNA sequence: TGTGCCAGCAGCATCAGGAGGAAGGCCTCACCCCTCCACTTT. It encodes CASSIRRKASPLHF.